This is a list of T cell receptor beta chains from one sample in a study of T cell repertoires in cytomegalovirus infection. A single record per CDR3 protein comes from TCRdb applying MiXCR to the reads. The data contain 450,000 to 650,000 distinct CDR3 sequences, around a quarter of them seen just once; the ten biggest clones take up about 12%. Sequenced material: PBMCs. Source of these receptors: a human donor in good health (CMV status not recorded). Some clones in this sample may be carry-over from other donors' samples. The conserved cysteine and the conserved F or W are not part of the CDR3 here. Each record gives: V gene, CDR3 protein.

v_gene: TRBV7-9
CDR3aa: ASSPSSGSTNEQF

v_gene: TRBV6-2/TRBV6-3
CDR3aa: ASSYRAMNTEAF

v_gene: TRBV7-2
CDR3aa: ASSLEGTAGYGYT

v_gene: TRBV7-2
CDR3aa: ASTTGTVNTEAF

v_gene: TRBV7-2
CDR3aa: ASSLDKGDIQY

v_gene: TRBV5-8
CDR3aa: ASSLGGRTSTDTQY

v_gene: TRBV11-1
CDR3aa: ASSLLRSTLKGNTIY

v_gene: TRBV6-2/TRBV6-3
CDR3aa: ASSPQTSGIYEQF

v_gene: TRBV7-9
CDR3aa: ASRPPWRGDRSYEQY

v_gene: TRBV20-1
CDR3aa: SATRAGGLDTQY

v_gene: TRBV19
CDR3aa: VSSTLAGPYNEQF

v_gene: TRBV7-2
CDR3aa: ASSLLGFGQPQH

v_gene: TRBV12-3/TRBV12-4
CDR3aa: ASSLGFDGYT

v_gene: TRBV20-1
CDR3aa: SAPRADTQETQY

v_gene: TRBV12-3/TRBV12-4
CDR3aa: ASSLVPGNEKLF

v_gene: TRBV20-1
CDR3aa: SAGSGGSTDTQY

v_gene: TRBV6-1
CDR3aa: ASSSQGGRSYEQY

v_gene: TRBV7-6
CDR3aa: ATTSAGDYEQY

v_gene: TRBV7-2
CDR3aa: ASSSSVVDNEKLF

v_gene: TRBV5-6
CDR3aa: ASNPGIGATFQNTEAF

v_gene: TRBV7-2
CDR3aa: ASSSDGQGWGQPQH

v_gene: TRBV7-2
CDR3aa: ASSFKNAGVETQY

v_gene: TRBV20-1
CDR3aa: SARIHSSTDTQY

v_gene: TRBV7-2
CDR3aa: ASSLGSGTLSTDTQY

v_gene: TRBV7-3
CDR3aa: ASRERGSYNEQF

v_gene: TRBV6-2/TRBV6-3
CDR3aa: ASSYPPTGEAF

v_gene: TRBV19
CDR3aa: ASSMGQSLRQPQH

v_gene: TRBV29-1
CDR3aa: SARDSGIYGYT

v_gene: TRBV7-2
CDR3aa: ASSLESVNTGELF

v_gene: TRBV20-1
CDR3aa: SASTLAAGANVLT

v_gene: TRBV7-2
CDR3aa: ASSLRRGARNTEAF

v_gene: TRBV12-3/TRBV12-4
CDR3aa: ASSRTALNTEAF

v_gene: TRBV30
CDR3aa: AWTGTSGSEQF

v_gene: TRBV19
CDR3aa: ASSILSGQETQY

v_gene: TRBV27
CDR3aa: ASSLITLGTDTQY

v_gene: TRBV6-5
CDR3aa: ASSYPDRYEQY

v_gene: TRBV6-6
CDR3aa: ASSYEGSNTEAF

v_gene: TRBV7-8
CDR3aa: ASSPIRLAGVETQY

v_gene: TRBV20-1
CDR3aa: SARDHSKGAGELF

v_gene: TRBV7-2
CDR3aa: ASSGRGHTSF

v_gene: TRBV7-4
CDR3aa: ASSLGDRGQH

v_gene: TRBV7-8
CDR3aa: ASTEQVDGRSYEQY

v_gene: TRBV15
CDR3aa: ATSRGHDIGGERNTIY

v_gene: TRBV19
CDR3aa: ASSIKADMNTEAF

v_gene: TRBV28
CDR3aa: ASSSHSGSRNEQY

v_gene: TRBV2
CDR3aa: ASTWDLRADEQF

v_gene: TRBV10-3
CDR3aa: AIQAGTSGEKQF

v_gene: TRBV7-8
CDR3aa: ASSLGLLAVVPNEQF

v_gene: TRBV7-6
CDR3aa: ASSLAITASEQF

v_gene: TRBV10-3
CDR3aa: AISGATGTLHEQF

v_gene: TRBV2
CDR3aa: ASSEAEAAISNTGELF